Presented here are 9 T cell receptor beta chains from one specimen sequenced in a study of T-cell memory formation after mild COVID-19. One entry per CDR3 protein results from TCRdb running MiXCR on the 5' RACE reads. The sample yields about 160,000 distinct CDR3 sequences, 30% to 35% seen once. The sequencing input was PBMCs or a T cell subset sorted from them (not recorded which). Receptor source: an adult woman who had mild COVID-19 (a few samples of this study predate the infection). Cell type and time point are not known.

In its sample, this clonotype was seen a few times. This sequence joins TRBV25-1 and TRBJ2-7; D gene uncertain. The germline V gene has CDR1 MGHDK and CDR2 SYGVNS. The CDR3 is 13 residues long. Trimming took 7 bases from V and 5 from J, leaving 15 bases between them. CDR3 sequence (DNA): TGTGCCAGCACAGACCCACCAGGAGACGAGCAGTACTTC. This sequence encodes CASTDPPGDEQYF.

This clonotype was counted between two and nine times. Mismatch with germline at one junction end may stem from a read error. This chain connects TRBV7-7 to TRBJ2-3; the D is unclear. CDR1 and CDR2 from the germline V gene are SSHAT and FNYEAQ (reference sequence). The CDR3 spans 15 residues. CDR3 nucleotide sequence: TGTGCTAGCAGCCGCAGGCCCTTTAGCACAGATACGCAGTATTTT. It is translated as CASSRRPFSTDTQYF.

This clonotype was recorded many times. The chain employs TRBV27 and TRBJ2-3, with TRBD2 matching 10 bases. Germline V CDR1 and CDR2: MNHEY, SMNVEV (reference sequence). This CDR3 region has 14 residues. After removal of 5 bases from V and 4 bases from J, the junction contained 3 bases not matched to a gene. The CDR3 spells CASSVGTSADTQYF. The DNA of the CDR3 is TGTGCCAGCAGTGTCGGGACTAGCGCAGATACGCAGTATTTT.

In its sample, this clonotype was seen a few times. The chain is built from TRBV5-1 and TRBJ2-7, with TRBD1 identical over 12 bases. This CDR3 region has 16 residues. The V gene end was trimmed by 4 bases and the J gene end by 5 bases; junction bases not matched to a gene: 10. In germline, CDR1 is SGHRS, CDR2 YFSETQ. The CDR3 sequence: CASSGGQGAEIDEQYF. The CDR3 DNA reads TGCGCCAGCAGCGGGGGACAGGGGGCGGAAATCGACGAGCAGTACTTC.

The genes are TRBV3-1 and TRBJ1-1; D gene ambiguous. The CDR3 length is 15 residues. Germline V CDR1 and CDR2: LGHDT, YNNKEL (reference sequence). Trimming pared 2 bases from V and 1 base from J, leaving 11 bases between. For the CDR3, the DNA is TGTGCCAGCAGCCAAAGGGTGCAGGAGAACACTGAAGCTTTCTTT. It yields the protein CASSQRVQENTEAFF.

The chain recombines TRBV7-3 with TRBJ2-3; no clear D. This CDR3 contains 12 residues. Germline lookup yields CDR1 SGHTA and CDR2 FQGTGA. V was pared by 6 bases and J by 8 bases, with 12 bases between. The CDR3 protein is CASSSPYGTQYF. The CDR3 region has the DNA TGTGCCAGCAGTTCGCCTTATGGTACGCAGTATTTT. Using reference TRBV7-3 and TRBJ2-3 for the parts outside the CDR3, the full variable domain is GAGVSQTPSNKVTEKGKYVELRCDPISGHTALYWYRQSLGQGPEFLIYFQGTGAADDSGLPNDRFFAVRPEGSVSTLKIQRTERGDSAVYLCASSSPYGTQYFGPGTRLTVL.

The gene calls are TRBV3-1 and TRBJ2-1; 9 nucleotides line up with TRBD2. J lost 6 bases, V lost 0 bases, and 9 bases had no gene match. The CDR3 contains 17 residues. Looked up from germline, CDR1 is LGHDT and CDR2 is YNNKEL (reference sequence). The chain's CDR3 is CASSQDLAGGPGNEQFF. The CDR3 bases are TGTGCCAGCAGCCAAGATTTGGCGGGGGGGCCGGGCAATGAGCAGTTCTTC.

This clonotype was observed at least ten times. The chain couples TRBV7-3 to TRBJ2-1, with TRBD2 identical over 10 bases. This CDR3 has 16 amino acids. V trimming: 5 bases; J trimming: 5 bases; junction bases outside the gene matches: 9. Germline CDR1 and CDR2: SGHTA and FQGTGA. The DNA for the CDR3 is TGTGCCAGCAGCCCCATAACTAGCGGGACTGACAATGAGCAGTTCTTC. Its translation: CASSPITSGTDNEQFF.

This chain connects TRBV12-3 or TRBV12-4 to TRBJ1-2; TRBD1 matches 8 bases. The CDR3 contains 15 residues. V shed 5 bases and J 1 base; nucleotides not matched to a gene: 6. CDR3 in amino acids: CASSQGQAFNYGYTF. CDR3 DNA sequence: TGTGCCAGCAGTCAGGGACAGGCCTTTAACTATGGCTACACCTTC.